A single sample gave rise to the 15 T cell receptor beta chains below, sequenced in a study of blood T cell repertoires in COVID-19. This table comes from immunoSEQ multiplex PCR, and its TCRdb copy is limited to in-frame clones, with some not included. The sample carries a few hundred thousand clones, about 91% recorded once. The sample consisted of peripheral blood. Receptors originate from a woman aged 30 to 39 with COVID-19, enrolled during active disease.

The chain links TRBV19 to TRBJ2-6; D unclear. Germline V gives CDR1 LNHDA, CDR2 SQIVND (reference sequence). V was shortened by 3 bases and J by 4 bases, with 10 bases between the two germline ends. This CDR3 is built from 15 residues. The DNA of the CDR3 is TGTGCCAGTAGTATTTCCAGGATGGGGGCCAACGTCCTGACTTTC. It is translated as CASSISRMGANVLTF.

J is TRBJ2-1 and V is TRBV7-2; 8 bases line up with TRBD1. CDR3 length: 14 residues. V was clipped by 5 bases and J by 6 bases; unmatched bases: 6. In germline, CDR1 is SGHTA, CDR2 FQGNSA. Here the CDR3 reads CASSPRTGPNEQFF. The CDR3 DNA follows: TGTGCCAGCAGCCCTAGGACAGGGCCCAATGAGCAGTTCTTC.

The J gene is TRBJ1-5, the V gene TRBV6-5; 7 bases line up with TRBD1. The CDR3 length is 16 residues. The germline V gene encodes CDR1 MNHEY and CDR2 SVGAGI. V lost 4 bases and J lost 1; bases outside the gene matches: 7. The CDR3, as DNA: TGTGCCAGCAGTTCCTCCGGGACAGACAGCAATCAGCCCCAGCATTTT. Amino acids: CASSSSGTDSNQPQHF.

Regarding this clone: The junction does not match germline at one end; this may be a read error. The chain joins TRBV7-7 to TRBJ2-1; 10 nucleotides agree with TRBD2. From germline, CDR1 is SSHAT and CDR2 FNYEAQ (reference sequence). The CDR3 covers 13 residues. CDR3 in amino acids: CASSLQRGGVQFF. The CDR3 DNA sequence: TGTGCTAGCAGCTTACAGCGGGGGGGGGTACAGTTCTTC.

This clone was detected once. In the same sample, other DNA sequences code for this CDR3. The chain is built from TRBV24-1 and TRBJ1-2, with unresolved D. Between the trimmed V and J ends, which lost 5 bases and 0 bases, there was a span of 3 bases. CDR3 length: 12 residues. Germline assignment: CDR1 KGHDR and CDR2 SFDVKD. In DNA, the CDR3 is TGTGCCACCAGTGCAGCTAACTATGGCTACACCTTC. The encoded protein is CATSAANYGYTF.

The V gene is TRBV19, the J gene TRBJ1-1, with 7 nucleotides matching TRBD1. Trimming at V came to 8 bases and at J to 0 bases, leaving 6 bases not matched to a gene. CDR3 size: 14 residues. Germline CDR1 and CDR2: LNHDA and SQIVND (reference sequence). The CDR3 DNA follows: TGTGCCAGTTACAACAGGGGTCTGAACACTGAAGCTTTCTTT. This sequence encodes CASYNRGLNTEAFF.

V usage is TRBV19 and J usage is TRBJ1-2, with 10 nucleotides matching TRBD1. CDR1 LNHDA and CDR2 SQIVND come from the germline V gene (reference sequence). V was clipped by 6 bases and J by 0 bases; unmatched bases: 7. CDR3 length: 16 amino acids. CDR3 in DNA: TGTGCCAGTAGACCGGGACAGGGGATTCCTAACTATGGCTACACCTTC. This codes for CASRPGQGIPNYGYTF.

The chain is built from TRBV28 and TRBJ1-6; 10 bases line up with TRBD1. The V gene's germline CDR1 is MDHEN and CDR2 SYDVKM. With V trimmed by 5 bases and J by 5 bases, 6 bases remained unmatched. This CDR3 is built from 16 residues. Here the CDR3 DNA reads TGTGCCAGCAGTCCTAGAGGACAGGGGGATAATTCACCCCTCCACTTT. This encodes CASSPRGQGDNSPLHF.

This clone was detected a few times. Other DNA sequences in this sample translate to the same CDR3. The V and J genes are TRBV7-9 and TRBJ1-1; D is uncertain. The CDR3 sequence is 13 residues long. Germline-derived CDR1 and CDR2 are SEHNR and FQNEAQ (reference sequence). With 5 bases removed from V and 4 bases from J, the gap between germline ends came to 11 bases. CDR3 amino acids: CASSLGRVTEAFF. CDR3 nucleotides: TGTGCCAGCAGCCTGGGTCGGGTCACTGAAGCTTTCTTT.

The chain is built from TRBV28 and TRBJ2-7; D possibly corresponds to TRBD1 (5 bases). The CDR3 loop spans 11 amino acids. V lost 5 bases, J lost 4 bases, and 6 bases lay in between. Germline CDR1 MDHEN, CDR2 SYDVKM. CDR3 DNA: TGTGCCAGCAGTGACAGTTACGAGCAGTACGTC. It specifies CASSDSYEQYV.

The gene calls are TRBV6-5 and TRBJ1-4, with D perhaps TRBD1 (6 bases). This CDR3 comprises 14 residues. V was shortened by 11 bases and J by 7 bases, with 20 bases between the two germline ends. Looked up from germline, CDR1 is MNHEY and CDR2 is SVGAGI. CDR3 sequence reads: CASQRGLGTEKLFF. CDR3 DNA sequence: TGTGCCTCCCAGAGGGGGTTGGGGACTGAAAAACTGTTTTTT.

The chain combines TRBV4-1 with TRBJ1-2; 7 bases fit TRBD1. The germline CDR1 and CDR2 sequences are MGHRA and YSYEKL. The CDR3 has 16 amino acids. V trimming: 5 bases; J trimming: 4 bases; junction bases outside the gene matches: 13. This CDR3 is CASSAEDYRDSYGYTF. DNA of the CDR3: TGCGCCAGCAGCGCAGAGGACTACCGGGACAGCTATGGCTACACCTTC.

The CDR3 DNA reads TGTGCCAGCTCACCACGGGTAACCAGGGCGGACTCTGGAAACACCATATATTTT. This encodes CASSPRVTRADSGNTIYF. This chain joins TRBV18 and TRBJ1-3, with D maybe TRBD1 (5 bases). Germline V CDR1 and CDR2: KGHSH, LQKENI. Deletions cut 1 base from V and 0 bases from J, with 16 bases between. The CDR3 has 18 amino acids.

V usage is TRBV7-9 and J usage is TRBJ2-2; 12 positions match TRBD1. From germline, CDR1 is SEHNR and CDR2 FQNEAQ (reference sequence). V gave up 4 bases and J gave up 6 bases; unmatched junction bases: 3. There are 15 residues in the CDR3. The CDR3 nucleotides read TGTGCCAGCAGCTCCGGGACAGGGGGCCCCGGGGAGCTGTTTTTT. It encodes CASSSGTGGPGELFF.

In this sample, this clone turned up a few times. This sequence joins TRBV29-1 and TRBJ2-6; possibly TRBD1 for D (6 bases). The V and J ends lost 3 bases and 0 bases respectively, with 15 bases between them. Germline-derived CDR1 and CDR2 are SQVTM and ANQGSEA. CDR3 length: 17 residues. The CDR3 loop is CSVEAGEPSSGANVLTF. The CDR3 nucleotides read TGCAGCGTTGAGGCAGGGGAACCGAGCTCTGGGGCCAACGTCCTGACTTTC.